This TCR beta chain was profiled in a study of shared clonotypes between healthy human individuals. This clone was seen a handful of times. It was CD45RO-negative cells, positively selected for CCR7, that made up naive CD8 cells, with terminally differentiated effector memory CD45RA+ cells excluded. This CDR3 spans 13 amino acids. With 9 bases clipped from V and 4 bases from J, the junction kept 3 bases outside the gene matches. Germline V gene data show CDR1 as LNHDA and CDR2 as SQIVND (reference sequence). TCRdb's copy holds only in-frame clones and misses some; the assay was immunoSEQ multiplex PCR. The sample lists under 2,000,000 clones, about 95% occurring once.

This sequence originates from a man aged 18-30 years in good health. The sequencing input was naive CD8+ T cells sorted from blood. The chain employs TRBV19 and TRBJ1-6; the match to TRBD1 covers 7 bases. CDR3 nucleotide sequence: TGTGCCAGCGGGGACAGTTATAATTCACCCCTCCACTTT. Protein product: CASGDSYNSPLHF.